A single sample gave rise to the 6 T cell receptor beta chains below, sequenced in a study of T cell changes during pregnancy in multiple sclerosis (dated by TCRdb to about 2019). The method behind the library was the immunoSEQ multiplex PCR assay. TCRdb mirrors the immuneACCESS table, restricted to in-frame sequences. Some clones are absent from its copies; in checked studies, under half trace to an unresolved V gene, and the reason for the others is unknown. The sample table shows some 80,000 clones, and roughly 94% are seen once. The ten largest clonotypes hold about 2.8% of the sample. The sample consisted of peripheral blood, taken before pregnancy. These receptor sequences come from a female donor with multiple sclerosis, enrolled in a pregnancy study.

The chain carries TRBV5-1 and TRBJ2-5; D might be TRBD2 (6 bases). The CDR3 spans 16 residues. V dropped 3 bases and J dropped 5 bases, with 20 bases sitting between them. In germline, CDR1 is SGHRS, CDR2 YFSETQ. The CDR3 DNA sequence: TGCGCCAGCAGCTATCTGGGGGGATCCTACCGGGAGACCCAGTACTTC. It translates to CASSYLGGSYRETQYF.

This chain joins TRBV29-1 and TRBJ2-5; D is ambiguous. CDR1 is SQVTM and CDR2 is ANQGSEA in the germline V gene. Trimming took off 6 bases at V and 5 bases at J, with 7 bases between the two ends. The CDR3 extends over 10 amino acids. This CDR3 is CSVAVETQYF. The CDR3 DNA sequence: TGCAGCGTGGCAGTCGAGACCCAGTACTTC.

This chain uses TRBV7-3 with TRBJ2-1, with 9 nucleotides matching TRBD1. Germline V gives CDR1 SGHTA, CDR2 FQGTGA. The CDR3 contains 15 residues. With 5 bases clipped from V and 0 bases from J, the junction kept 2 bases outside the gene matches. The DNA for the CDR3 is TGTGCCAGCAGCCGGGACAGGGACTCCTACAATGAGCAGTTCTTC. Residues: CASSRDRDSYNEQFF.

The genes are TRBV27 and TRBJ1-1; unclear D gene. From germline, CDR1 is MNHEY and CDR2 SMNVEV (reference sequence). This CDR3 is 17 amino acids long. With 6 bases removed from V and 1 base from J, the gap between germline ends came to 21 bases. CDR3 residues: CASSYAAGSVANTEAFF. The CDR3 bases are TGTGCCAGCAGCTATGCGGCGGGGAGCGTAGCGAACACTGAAGCTTTCTTT.

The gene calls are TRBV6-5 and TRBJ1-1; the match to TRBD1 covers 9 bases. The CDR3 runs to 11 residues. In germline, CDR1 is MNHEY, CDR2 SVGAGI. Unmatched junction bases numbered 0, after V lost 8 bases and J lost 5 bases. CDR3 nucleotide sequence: TGTGCCAGCGGACAGGGGACTGAAGCTTTCTTT. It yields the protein CASGQGTEAFF.

The CDR3 DNA reads as TGTGCCAGCAGTTTTGAGGGCGGGAGGGCCTGGGAGACCCAGTACTTC. Translation gives CASSFEGGRAWETQYF. This rearrangement joins TRBV27 to TRBJ2-5; TRBD2 matches 9 bases. Trimming took 3 bases from V and 5 from J; bases not matched to a gene: 10. Looked up from germline, CDR1 is MNHEY and CDR2 is SMNVEV (reference sequence). This CDR3 has 16 amino acids.